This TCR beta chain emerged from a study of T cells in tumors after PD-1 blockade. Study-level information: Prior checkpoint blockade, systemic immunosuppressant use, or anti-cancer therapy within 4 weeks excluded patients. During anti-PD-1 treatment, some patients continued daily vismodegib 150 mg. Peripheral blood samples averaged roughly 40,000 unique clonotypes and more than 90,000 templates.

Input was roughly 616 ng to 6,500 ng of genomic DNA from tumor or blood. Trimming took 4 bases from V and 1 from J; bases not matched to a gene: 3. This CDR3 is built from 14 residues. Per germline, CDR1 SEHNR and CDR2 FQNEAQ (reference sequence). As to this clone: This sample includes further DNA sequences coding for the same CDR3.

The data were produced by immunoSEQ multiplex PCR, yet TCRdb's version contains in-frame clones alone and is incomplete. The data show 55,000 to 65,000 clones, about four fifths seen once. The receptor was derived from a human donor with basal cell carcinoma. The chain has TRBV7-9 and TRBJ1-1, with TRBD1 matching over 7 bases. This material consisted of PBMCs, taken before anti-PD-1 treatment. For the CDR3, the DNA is TGTGCCAGCAGCTCTGGGACAGCGAACACTGAAGCTTTCTTT. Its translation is CASSSGTANTEAFF.